This T cell receptor (beta chain) was sequenced for a study of human T cells and chemical hapten exposure. The table lists this clonotype with many counts. TCRdb reprocessed the RACE reads with MiXCR, giving one entry per CDR3 protein. Among fewer than 350,000 distinct CDR3 sequences, just under 8% were seen once, and the ten largest hold more than 1%. Stated time point: pre-sensitization, week 0. The treatment is: therapeutic diphenylcyclopropenone sensitization with weekly scalp DPC. Trimming left V 2 bases short and J 4 bases short, with 12 bases between. The germline CDR1 and CDR2 sequences are MNHEY and SVGAGI. This CDR3 contains 15 residues.

The gene calls are TRBV6-5 and TRBJ1-3; D is perhaps TRBD1 (5 bases). This specimen was whole blood, taken in connection with sensitization to the hapten diphenylcyclopropenone (DPC). The receptor comes from a young man with alopecia areata. Some clones in this sample may be carry-over from other donors' samples. The CDR3 DNA is TGTGCCAGCAGTTACCGGGGGGTATCGGGAAACACCATATATTTT. This gives the protein CASSYRGVSGNTIYF.